This TCR beta chain originates from a study of T cells after posttransplantation cyclophosphamide. This CDR3 spans 15 amino acids. The V gene's germline CDR1 is SQVTM and CDR2 ANQGSEA. V shed 1 base and J 1 base; nucleotides not matched to a gene: 2. Points from the study as a whole: Blood and skin or GI T cell repertoires showed limited TRB overlap. Donor-recipient repertoire similarity was low at 1-2 months, rising over year one.

Assay: immunoSEQ multiplex PCR; the TCRdb copy retains only in-frame clones and omits some. This table holds about 12,000 clones with no singletons; the top ten claim approximately 7%. Turning to this clone: What it binds is unknown.

This related bone marrow graft donor gave peripheral blood on the day of marrow donation. The V gene is TRBV29-1, the J gene TRBJ1-5; 9 bases align to TRBD1. Specimen: PBMCs. The source is a woman between 40 and 55 years old in good health, CMV-negative, and a related stem cell transplant donor. The CDR3 nucleotides read TGCAGCGTTGAAGTGACAGGGGGAAGCAATCAGCCCCAGCATTTT. Protein product: CSVEVTGGSNQPQHF.